A selection of T cell receptor beta chains follows, all from one sample in a study of Graves' ophthalmopathy and Graves' hyperthyroidism. Each CDR3 protein gets one entry after TCRdb re-called the multiplex PCR reads with MiXCR. This table has about 220,000 distinct CDR3 sequences, roughly a fifth appearing once. Specimen: peripheral blood. The receptors come from a woman aged 45-65 years with Graves' ophthalmopathy. Both conserved end residues are part of each CDR3. A D gene is named only where the DNA matches it firmly. Where a row states a size, it is once, few, many or the class of an expanded clone; other rows omit it.

>TRBJ1-1|TRBV20-1|many|NA
CSALQGASTEAFF
TGCAGTGCTCTACAGGGAGCTAGCACTGAAGCTTTCTTT
>TRBJ1-1|TRBV6-2/TRBV6-3|NA|TRBD1
CASSYSRQGLLENTEAFF
TGTGCCAGCAGTTACTCGAGACAGGGCCTCTTGGAAAACACTGAAGCTTTCTTT
>TRBJ2-7|TRBV29-1|NA|TRBD2
CSVRLAGAYEQYF
TGCAGCGTCAGACTAGCGGGGGCCTACGAGCAGTACTTC
>TRBJ1-5|TRBV7-6|many|TRBD1
CASSNGQGALNQPQHF
TGTGCCAGCAGCAACGGACAGGGGGCTCTCAATCAGCCCCAGCATTTT
>TRBJ2-7|TRBV6-1|many|NA
CASGDGTPRDEQYF
TGTGCCAGCGGGGACGGGACGCCCCGTGACGAGCAGTACTTC
>TRBJ1-1|TRBV12-3/TRBV12-4|many|TRBD1
CASSGTANTEAFF
TGTGCCAGCAGTGGGACAGCGAACACTGAAGCTTTCTTT
>TRBJ2-2|TRBV5-1|few|NA
CASRFRLGSRSNTGELFF
TGCGCCAGCAGGTTTCGCTTAGGCAGCCGATCGAACACCGGGGAGCTGTTTTTT
>TRBJ2-2|TRBV24-1|many|NA
CATRENTGELFF
TGTGCCACCAGGGAAAACACCGGGGAGCTGTTTTTT
>TRBJ2-7|TRBV7-9|many|NA
CASSVADTYEQYF
TGTGCCAGCAGCGTGGCGGACACCTACGAGCAGTACTTC
>TRBJ2-7|TRBV10-2|many|TRBD2
CASRLAGAGEQYF
TGCGCCAGCAGACTAGCGGGAGCAGGAGAGCAGTACTTC
>TRBJ2-7|TRBV10-3|many|TRBD1
CAISDPGTGGSGEQYF
TGTGCCATCAGTGATCCCGGGACAGGGGGCTCCGGCGAGCAGTACTTC
>TRBJ2-7|TRBV29-1|many|TRBD1
CSVSTGVVYEQYF
TGCAGCGTCTCAACAGGGGTGGTTTACGAGCAGTACTTC
>TRBJ2-5|TRBV7-2|many|TRBD2
CASKRWAGAPVETQYF
TGTGCCAGCAAAAGGTGGGCGGGAGCCCCTGTTGAGACCCAGTACTTC
>TRBJ2-2|TRBV28|NA|NA
CASSGPELTGELFF
TGTGCCAGCAGTGGGCCAGAACTCACCGGGGAGCTGTTTTTT
>TRBJ2-7|TRBV11-2|NA|TRBD1
CASSATGGGGSYEQYF
TGTGCCAGCAGCGCCACAGGGGGCGGCGGGTCCTACGAGCAGTACTTC
>TRBJ2-4|TRBV27|many|NA
CASSPSVWGNIQYF
TGTGCCAGCAGTCCTAGCGTATGGGGAAACATTCAGTACTTC
>TRBJ1-1|TRBV6-5|many|TRBD1
CASDRGEGTEAFF
TGTGCCAGCGACAGGGGGGAGGGCACTGAAGCTTTCTTT